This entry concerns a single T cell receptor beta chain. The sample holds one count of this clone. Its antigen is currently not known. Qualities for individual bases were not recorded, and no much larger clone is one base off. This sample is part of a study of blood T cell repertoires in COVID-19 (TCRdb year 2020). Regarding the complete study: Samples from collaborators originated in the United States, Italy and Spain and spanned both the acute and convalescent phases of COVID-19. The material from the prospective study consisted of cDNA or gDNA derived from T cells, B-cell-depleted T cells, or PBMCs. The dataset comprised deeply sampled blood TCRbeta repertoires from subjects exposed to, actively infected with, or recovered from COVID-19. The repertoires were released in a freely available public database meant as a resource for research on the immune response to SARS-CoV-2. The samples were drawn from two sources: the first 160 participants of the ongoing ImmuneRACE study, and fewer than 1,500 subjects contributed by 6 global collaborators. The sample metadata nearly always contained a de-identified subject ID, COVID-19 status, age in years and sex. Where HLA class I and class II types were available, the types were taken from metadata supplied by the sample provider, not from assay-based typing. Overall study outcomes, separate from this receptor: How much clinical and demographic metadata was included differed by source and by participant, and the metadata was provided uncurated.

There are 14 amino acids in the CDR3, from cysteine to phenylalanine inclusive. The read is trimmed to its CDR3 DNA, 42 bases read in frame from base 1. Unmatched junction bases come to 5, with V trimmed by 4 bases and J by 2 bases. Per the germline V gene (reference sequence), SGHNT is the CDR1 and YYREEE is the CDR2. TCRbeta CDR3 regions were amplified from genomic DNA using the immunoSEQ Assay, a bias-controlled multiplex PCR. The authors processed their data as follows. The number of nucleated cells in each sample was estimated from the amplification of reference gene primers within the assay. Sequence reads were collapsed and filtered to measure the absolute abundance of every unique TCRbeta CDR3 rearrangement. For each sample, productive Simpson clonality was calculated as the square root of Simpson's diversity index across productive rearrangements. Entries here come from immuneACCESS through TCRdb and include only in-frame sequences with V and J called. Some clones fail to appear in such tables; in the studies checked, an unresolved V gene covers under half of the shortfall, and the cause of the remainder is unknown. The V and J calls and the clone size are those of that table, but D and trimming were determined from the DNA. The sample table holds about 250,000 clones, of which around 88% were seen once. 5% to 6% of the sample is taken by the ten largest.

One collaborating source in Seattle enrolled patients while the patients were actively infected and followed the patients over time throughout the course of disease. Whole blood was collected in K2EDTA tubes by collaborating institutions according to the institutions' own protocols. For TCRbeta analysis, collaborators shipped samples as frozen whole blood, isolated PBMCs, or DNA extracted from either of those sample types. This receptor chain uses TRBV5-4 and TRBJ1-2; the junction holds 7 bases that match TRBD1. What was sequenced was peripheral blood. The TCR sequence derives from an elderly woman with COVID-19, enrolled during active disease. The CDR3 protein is CASSTQQGNYGYTF. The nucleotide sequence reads TGTGCCAGCAGCACTCAACAGGGGAACTATGGCTACACCTTC.